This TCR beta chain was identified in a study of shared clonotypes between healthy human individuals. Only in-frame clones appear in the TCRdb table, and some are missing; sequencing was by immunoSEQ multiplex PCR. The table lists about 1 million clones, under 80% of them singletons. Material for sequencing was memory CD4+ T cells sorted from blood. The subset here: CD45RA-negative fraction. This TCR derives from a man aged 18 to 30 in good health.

The CDR3 sequence: CASSAGGLGETQYF. DNA of the CDR3: TGCGCCAGCAGCGCGGGTGGCCTGGGAGAGACCCAGTACTTC. The genes are TRBV5-1 and TRBJ2-5; maybe TRBD2 (5 bases). Germline V gene data show CDR1 as SGHRS and CDR2 as YFSETQ. The CDR3 totals 14 residues. V lost 4 bases and J 4 bases, leaving 14 bases between the germline ends.